This TCR beta chain was found in a study of a mutant IDH1 vaccine in newly diagnosed glioma. Details on this clone: The antigen is undetermined.

Measured with immunoSEQ multiplex PCR; TCRdb has only the in-frame clones, and not every one. Of approximately 50,000 clones listed, roughly nine tenths are singletons. The time point was: week 35, safety follow-up. Each dose of the vaccine consisted of 300 ug of mutant IDH1 20-mer peptide, with topical imiquimod. The CDR3 runs to 17 residues. The trim removed 6 bases at V and 2 bases at J, leaving 5 bases unmatched. Germline V gene sequence: CDR1 MRHNA, CDR2 SNTAGT. The sequence was collected from a man aged 40-49 years with glioma. The sample here was PBMCs, taken from a glioma patient whose treatment included an IDH1 peptide vaccine. The chain couples TRBV6-4 to TRBJ2-6; 12 nucleotides align to TRBD1. Here the CDR3 DNA reads TGTGCCAGCAGGCCCGGGACAGGGGGCGCTGGGGCCAACGTCCTGACTTTC. This gives the protein CASRPGTGGAGANVLTF.